The 6 T cell receptor beta chains below were found in one sample sequenced in a study of blood T cell repertoires in COVID-19. Measured with immunoSEQ multiplex PCR; TCRdb has only the in-frame clones, and not every one. The sample lists about 270,000 clones, approximately 91% occurring once. Sequenced: PBMCs or T cells enriched from blood (not recorded which). These receptors came from a woman aged 40 to 50 with acute COVID-19.

This sequence joins TRBV29-1 and TRBJ2-6; no clear D gene. The germline V gene has CDR1 SQVTM and CDR2 ANQGSEA. This CDR3 comprises 13 residues. V was shortened by 8 bases and J by 1 base, with 9 bases between the two germline ends. In nucleotides, the CDR3 is TGCAGCATTACCACATCTGGGGCCAACGTCCTGACTTTC. Amino acid sequence: CSITTSGANVLTF.

The chain has TRBV6-5 and TRBJ1-1, with D perhaps TRBD1 (6 bases). The germline V gene encodes CDR1 MNHEY and CDR2 SVGAGI. Trimming stripped 2 bases from V and 4 bases from J, with 17 bases between. This CDR3 has 16 amino acids. The CDR3 DNA follows: TGTGCCAGCAGTTACGATGGGGTAGGGGGAAGCACTGAAGCTTTCTTT. The encoded protein is CASSYDGVGGSTEAFF.

Here the CDR3 reads CSVEDRGGGAGNYGYTF. CDR3 bases: TGCAGCGTTGAAGATAGGGGTGGGGGCGCGGGTAACTATGGCTACACCTTC. The rearrangement joins TRBV29-1 to TRBJ1-2; tentatively, D is TRBD1 (6 bases). CDR1 and CDR2 from the germline V gene are SQVTM and ANQGSEA. The ends were cut back, 0 bases at V and 1 base at J, with 18 bases in the middle. The CDR3 is 17 residues long.

The gene calls are TRBV19 and TRBJ1-5; 7 bases are shared with TRBD1. Per germline, CDR1 LNHDA and CDR2 SQIVND (reference sequence). The J segment lost 3 bases and the V segment lost 7 bases, leaving 9 bases of the junction unmatched. The CDR3 covers 15 residues. CDR3 in amino acids: CASTKTGWVNQPQHF. The CDR3, as DNA: TGTGCCAGTACCAAGACAGGGTGGGTCAATCAGCCCCAGCATTTT.

In the case of this clone: This sample includes further DNA sequences coding for the same CDR3. The chain combines TRBV20-1 with TRBJ1-2, with D uncertain. The CDR3 covers 11 residues. CDR1 and CDR2 (germline): DFQATT, SNEGSKA (reference sequence). The ends were cut back, 0 bases at V and 4 bases at J, with 3 bases in the middle. The CDR3, as DNA: TGCAGTGCTAGAGACAGCTATGGCTACACCTTC. Amino acid sequence: CSARDSYGYTF.

This chain links TRBV28 with TRBJ2-7, with 8 nucleotides matching TRBD1. Germline V gene sequence: CDR1 MDHEN, CDR2 SYDVKM. The trim removed 5 bases at V and 2 bases at J, leaving 8 bases unmatched. The CDR3 has 15 amino acids. The CDR3 DNA reads TGTGCCAGCAGTCTTCAGACAGGGGTCCCCTACGAGCAGTACTTC. Translated, it gives CASSLQTGVPYEQYF.